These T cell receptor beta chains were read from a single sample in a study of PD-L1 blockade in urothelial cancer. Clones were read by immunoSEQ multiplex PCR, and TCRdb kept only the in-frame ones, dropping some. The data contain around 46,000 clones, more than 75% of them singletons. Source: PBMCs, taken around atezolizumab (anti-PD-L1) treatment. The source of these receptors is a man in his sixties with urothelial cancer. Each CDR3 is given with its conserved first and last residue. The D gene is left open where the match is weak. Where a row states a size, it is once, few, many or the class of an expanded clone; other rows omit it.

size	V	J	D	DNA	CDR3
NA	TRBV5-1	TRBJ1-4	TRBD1	TGCGCCAGCAGCTCCTCGACAGGGGGTTCAGAAAAACTGTTTTTT	CASSSSTGGSEKLFF
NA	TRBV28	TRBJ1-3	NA	TGTGCCAGCAGCTCGGCGGGCTCTGGAAACACCATATATTTT	CASSSAGSGNTIYF
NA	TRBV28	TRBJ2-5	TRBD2	TGTGCCAGCAGTCATGCCCCGGGACTAGCGGGATTGGGGGAGACCCAGTACTTC	CASSHAPGLAGLGETQYF
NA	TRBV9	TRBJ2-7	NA	TGTGCCAGCAGCGTCGCCGCGGGAAGAATCTACGAGCAGTACTTC	CASSVAAGRIYEQYF
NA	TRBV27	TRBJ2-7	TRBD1	TGTGCCAGCACTCCGGACAGGGGAGGCCCCTACGAGCAGTACTTC	CASTPDRGGPYEQYF
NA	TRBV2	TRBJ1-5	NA	TGTGCCAGCAGTCGAAATGGGGGGGTCAATCAGCCCCAGCATTTT	CASSRNGGVNQPQHF
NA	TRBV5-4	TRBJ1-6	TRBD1	TGTGCCAGCGGTTTGACAGGGGTTCAGAATTCACCCCTCCACTTT	CASGLTGVQNSPLHF
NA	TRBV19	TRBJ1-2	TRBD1	TGTGCCAGTAGTATGGGACAGGGGGCGCGATATGGCTACACCTTC	CASSMGQGARYGYTF
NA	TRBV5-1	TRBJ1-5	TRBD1	TGCGCCAGCAGCTTGGAAGGGACAGGCAATCAGCCCCAGCATTTT	CASSLEGTGNQPQHF
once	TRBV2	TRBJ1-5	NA	TGTGCCAGCAGTGAAGCGCGAGAGAATCAGCCCCAGCATTTT	CASSEARENQPQHF
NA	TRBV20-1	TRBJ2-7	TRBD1	TGCAGTATCACAGGGGCGGCCGAGCAGTACTTC	CSITGAAEQYF
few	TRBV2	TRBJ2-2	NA	TGTGCCAGCGGGGGAGGTACCGGGGAGCTGTTTTTT	CASGGGTGELFF
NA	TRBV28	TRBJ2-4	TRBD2	TGTGCCAGCAATCAGGCGGGAGGTGGGAGGGCCAAAAACATTCAGTACTTC	CASNQAGGGRAKNIQYF
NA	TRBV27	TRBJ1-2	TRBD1	TGTGCCAGCAGACTAGGGGGGACAGGTTTTAACTATGGCTACACCTTC	CASRLGGTGFNYGYTF
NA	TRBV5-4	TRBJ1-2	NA	TGTGCCAGCAGCTCCCGGGACACCACTAACTATGGCTACACCTTC	CASSSRDTTNYGYTF
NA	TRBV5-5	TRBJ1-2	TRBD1	TGTGCCAGCAGCTACGGACAGGGTGGCTATGGCTACACCTTC	CASSYGQGGYGYTF
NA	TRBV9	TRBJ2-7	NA	TGTGCCAGCAGCGGTGGCTTGGTTCCGCAGGAGCAGTACTTC	CASSGGLVPQEQYF
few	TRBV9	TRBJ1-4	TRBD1	TGTGCCAGCAGCGTCTCTACCGGGACAGGGGTTCAAAAACTGTTTTTT	CASSVSTGTGVQKLFF
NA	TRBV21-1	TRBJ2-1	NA	TGTGCCAGCAGCAAAGACACGACTAGCGGGACCTACAATGAGCAGTTCTTC	CASSKDTTSGTYNEQFF
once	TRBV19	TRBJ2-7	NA	TGTGCCAGTAGTAATTTTGTGGGGCCCTCCTACGAGCAGTACTTC	CASSNFVGPSYEQYF
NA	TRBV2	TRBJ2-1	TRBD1	TGTGCCAGCAGTGGTCCGGGACAGGGGATTAATGAGCAGTTCTTC	CASSGPGQGINEQFF
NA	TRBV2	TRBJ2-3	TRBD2	TGTGCCAGCAGTGAAGCGCTCCGACTAGCAATGGGGAGCGATACGCAGTATTTT	CASSEALRLAMGSDTQYF
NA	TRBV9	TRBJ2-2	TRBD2	TGTGCCAGCAGCGTAGTTAGCGGGGGGGCCAGCGGGGAGCTGTTTTTT	CASSVVSGGASGELFF
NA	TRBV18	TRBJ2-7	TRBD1	TGTGCCAGCTCGCCCGGACAGGGTGGCGAGCAGTACTTC	CASSPGQGGEQYF
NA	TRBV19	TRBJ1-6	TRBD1	TGTGCCAGTAGTATATCGGACAGGGTGAATTCACCCCTCCACTTT	CASSISDRVNSPLHF
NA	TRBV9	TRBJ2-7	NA	TGTGCCAGCAGCCCAGAGGGACAACGCCTGGGCGAGCAGTACTTC	CASSPEGQRLGEQYF
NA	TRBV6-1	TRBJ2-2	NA	TGTGCCAGCAAGGTGGGGGCGCGAGGGACCGGGGAGCTGTTTTTT	CASKVGARGTGELFF
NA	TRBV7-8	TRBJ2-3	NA	TGTGCCAGCAGCCAGGAGGGTCGAGATACGCAGTATTTT	CASSQEGRDTQYF
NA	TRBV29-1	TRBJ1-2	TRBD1	TGCAGCGTTGAGTGGACAGGGGGTCATGGCTACACCTTC	CSVEWTGGHGYTF
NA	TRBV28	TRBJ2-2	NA	TGTGCCAGCAGTTCGGACAGCGGGGAGCTGTTTTTT	CASSSDSGELFF
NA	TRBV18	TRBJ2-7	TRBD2	TGTGCCAGCTCACCTACCACTGCGGGCGGGAGCGAGCAGTACTTC	CASSPTTAGGSEQYF
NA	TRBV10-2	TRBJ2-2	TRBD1	TGCGCCAGCAGTGGCCTCCGGGACAGGGTCACCGGGGAGCTGTTTTTT	CASSGLRDRVTGELFF